This TCR beta chain came from a study of blood T cell repertoires in COVID-19. The germline V and J ends were trimmed by 6 bases and 2 bases, with 14 bases remaining between them. CDR3 length: 14 residues. Germline V gene lookup returns CDR1 SGHRS and CDR2 YFSETQ. The assay was immunoSEQ multiplex PCR, and TCRdb's table has in-frame clones only and misses some. This table holds around 89,000 clones, about nine tenths found once. The sequence was obtained from a man aged 55 to 70 with acute or convalescent COVID-19. This chain links TRBV5-1 with TRBJ2-5; perhaps TRBD1 as D (5 bases). Sequenced input: peripheral blood. CDR3: CASNTQGNQETQYF. Here the CDR3 DNA reads TGCGCCAGCAACACTCAGGGAAATCAAGAGACCCAGTACTTC.